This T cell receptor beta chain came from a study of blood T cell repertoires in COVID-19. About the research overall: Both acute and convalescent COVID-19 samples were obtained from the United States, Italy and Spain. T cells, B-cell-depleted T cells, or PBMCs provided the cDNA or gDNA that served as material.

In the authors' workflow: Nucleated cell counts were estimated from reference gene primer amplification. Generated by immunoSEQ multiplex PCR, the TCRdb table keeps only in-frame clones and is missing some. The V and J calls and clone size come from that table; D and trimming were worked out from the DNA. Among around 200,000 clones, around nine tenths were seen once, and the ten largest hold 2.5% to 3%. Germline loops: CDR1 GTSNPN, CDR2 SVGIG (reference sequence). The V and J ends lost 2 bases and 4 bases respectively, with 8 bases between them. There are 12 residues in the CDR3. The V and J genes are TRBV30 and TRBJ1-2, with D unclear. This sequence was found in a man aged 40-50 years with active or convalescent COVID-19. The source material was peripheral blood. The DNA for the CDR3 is TGTGCCTGGAGTCCGGGGTCCTATGGCTACACCTTC. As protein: CAWSPGSYGYTF.